What follows are 22 T cell receptor beta chains derived from one specimen sequenced in a study of T cells in Graves' hyperthyroidism and ophthalmopathy. The CDR3 regions of TCR beta were amplified from RNA transcripts. HTBI primers were the set used in a first-round RT-PCR of the TCR CDR3. Each CDR3 protein is one row after TCRdb ran MiXCR on the multiplex PCR reads. The sample lists around 600,000 distinct CDR3 sequences; approximately 14% were seen once. Sequencing used blood. The receptors originated from a woman between 45 and 65 years old with Graves' ophthalmopathy.

In its sample, this clonotype was seen many times. The chain joins TRBV20-1 to TRBJ2-1; D remains unclear. Germline CDR1 and CDR2: DFQATT and SNEGSKA (reference sequence). This CDR3 comprises 11 residues. V was clipped by 6 bases and J by 4 bases, with 7 bases between them. The CDR3 is CSARPYNEQFF. The CDR3 coding sequence is TGCAGTGCGCGACCGTACAATGAGCAGTTCTTC.

This sequence joins TRBV29-1 and TRBJ2-2; either TRBD1 or TRBD2 may fit D (6 bases each). This CDR3 is 12 amino acids long. In germline, CDR1 is SQVTM, CDR2 ANQGSEA. The V gene lost 7 bases and the J gene lost 3 bases, with 9 bases spanning the gap. CDR3 in amino acids: CSGGADTGELFF. In nucleotides, the CDR3 is TGCAGCGGGGGGGCGGACACCGGGGAGCTGTTTTTT.

This clonotype was detected ten times or more. The chain carries TRBV3-1 and TRBJ1-5; 9 bases map to TRBD1. The V gene end was trimmed by 2 bases and the J gene end by 7 bases; junction bases not matched to a gene: 6. Germline CDR1 LGHDT, CDR2 YNNKEL (reference sequence). The CDR3 covers 15 residues. CDR3 DNA sequence: TGTGCCAGCAGCCAAACAGGGGGCGCGGGACAGCCCCAGCATTTT. The encoded protein is CASSQTGGAGQPQHF.

The chain uses TRBV19 and TRBJ2-1, with a possible D match to TRBD2 (5 bases). V lost 2 bases to trimming and J lost 6 bases, with 17 bases between them. Germline CDR1 is LNHDA and CDR2 is SQIVND (reference sequence). The CDR3 runs 16 residues. The DNA of the CDR3 is TGTGCCAGTAGTATATGGGCTAGCCGGTTCCCCAATGAGCAGTTCTTC. Translated, it gives CASSIWASRFPNEQFF.

This clonotype was found many times. V is TRBV18 and J is TRBJ1-2; D perhaps matches TRBD1 (5 bases). The CDR3 is made up of 12 amino acids. Germline V gives CDR1 KGHSH, CDR2 LQKENI. V was clipped by 3 bases and J by 4 bases, with 6 bases between them. CDR3 sequence reads: CASSPGPYGYTF. In DNA form, the CDR3 reads TGTGCCAGCTCACCGGGACCCTATGGCTACACCTTC.

This clonotype occurred many times. The V call is TRBV7-3, the J call TRBJ2-3; D possibly corresponds to TRBD1 (6 bases). Trimming left V 2 bases short and J 5 bases short, with 14 bases between. CDR1 is SGHTA, CDR2 FQGTGA, per germline. The CDR3 runs to 15 residues. The CDR3 bases are TGTGCCAGCAGCTTACCAGGGGCCTCGCAAGATACGCAGTATTTT. Its protein is CASSLPGASQDTQYF.

This clonotype showed up many times. The CDR3 nucleotides read TGTGCCAGCAGTGAAGGACCCGGACTAGCGGGAGGGGAGCAGTTCTTC. Amino acid sequence: CASSEGPGLAGGEQFF. The chain is built from TRBV2 and TRBJ2-1, with 15 bases lining up with TRBD2. Losses at the gene ends were 1 base for V and 10 bases for J; bases not matched to a gene: 5. The CDR3 loop spans 16 amino acids. The germline gives CDR1 SNHLY, CDR2 FYNNEI.

This clonotype was observed many times. The V call is TRBV20-1, the J call TRBJ2-1; unclear D gene. V lost 2 bases and J 1 base, leaving 9 bases between the germline ends. The CDR3 sequence is 14 residues long. Germline CDR1 DFQATT, CDR2 SNEGSKA (reference sequence). The chain's CDR3 is CSARRRLSYNEQFF. CDR3 in DNA: TGCAGTGCTAGACGTAGGTTGTCCTACAATGAGCAGTTCTTC.

This clonotype has at least ten counts. The chain employs TRBV12-3 or TRBV12-4 and TRBJ2-7; a possible D gene is TRBD1 (5 bases). Trimming shortened V by 1 base and J by 4 bases, and 11 bases separated the two germline ends. The CDR3 has 14 amino acids. This CDR3 reads CASSLDRKGYEQYF. Here the CDR3 DNA reads TGTGCCAGCAGTTTAGACAGGAAAGGTTACGAGCAGTACTTC.

The chain uses TRBV27 and TRBJ1-4, with D perhaps matching TRBD1 (5 bases). Germline V gives CDR1 MNHEY, CDR2 SMNVEV (reference sequence). The CDR3 length is 13 residues. Trimming cost V 8 bases and J 5 bases, with 12 bases left between them. The CDR3: CASGITGNEKLFF. The CDR3 bases are TGTGCCAGCGGGATTACAGGAAATGAAAAACTGTTTTTT.

This clonotype was counted at least ten times. The chain combines TRBV7-9 with TRBJ1-5; tentatively, D is TRBD1 (5 bases). The CDR3 consists of 15 residues. CDR1 and CDR2 (germline): SEHNR, FQNEAQ (reference sequence). V gave up 6 bases and J gave up 2 bases, with 14 bases separating them. CDR3 residues: CASSLGGTGNQPQHF. The CDR3 nucleotides read TGTGCCAGCAGTTTGGGAGGGACGGGCAATCAGCCCCAGCATTTT.

CDR3 protein: CASSQTLAGDNEQFF. Here the CDR3 DNA reads TGTGCCAGCAGCCAAACACTAGCGGGCGACAATGAGCAGTTCTTC. The chain has TRBV3-1 and TRBJ2-1; 9 bases are a match to TRBD2. This CDR3 region has 15 residues. Germline assignment: CDR1 LGHDT and CDR2 YNNKEL (reference sequence). V lost 2 bases to trimming and J lost 5 bases; unmatched junction nucleotides: 4.

This clonotype has at least ten counts. The chain is built from TRBV13 and TRBJ1-2, with 8 bases aligning to TRBD1. Germline-derived CDR1 and CDR2 are PRHDT and FYEKMQ (reference sequence). This CDR3 is 15 amino acids long. V shed 5 bases, J shed 2 bases, and the junction held 7 bases outside the gene matches. CDR3 sequence: CASSPRQGNNYGYTF. The CDR3 DNA reads TGTGCCAGCAGCCCCCGACAGGGGAACAACTATGGCTACACCTTC.

Many counts were recorded for this clonotype. The chain joins TRBV27 to TRBJ2-3; tentatively, D is TRBD1 or TRBD2 (6 bases each). The CDR3 has 17 amino acids. Trimming took off 3 bases at V and 0 bases at J, with 16 bases between the two ends. Germline V gene lookup returns CDR1 MNHEY and CDR2 SMNVEV (reference sequence). The CDR3 is CASSLRKGGLSTDTQYF. In DNA form, the CDR3 reads TGTGCCAGCAGTTTGAGAAAGGGGGGACTCAGCACAGATACGCAGTATTTT.

This clonotype was detected ten times or more. V and J are TRBV12-3 or TRBV12-4 and TRBJ2-7, with 7 bases aligning to TRBD2. The trim removed 5 bases at V and 3 bases at J, leaving 10 bases unmatched. The CDR3 contains 15 residues. The CDR3 DNA follows: TGTGCCAGCAGTCCGGGGGGACTACTGAACTACGAGCAGTACTTC. Its protein is CASSPGGLLNYEQYF.

This clonotype was observed many times. The chain employs TRBV28 and TRBJ2-7, with D perhaps TRBD1 or TRBD2 (5 bases each). Germline V gene sequence: CDR1 MDHEN, CDR2 SYDVKM. Trimming left V 3 bases short and J 5 bases short, with 11 bases between. The CDR3 is made up of 13 amino acids. For the CDR3, the DNA is TGTGCCAGCAGTTTCGAGGGGACCCACGAGCAGTACTTC. Translating it yields CASSFEGTHEQYF.

This clonotype was counted at least ten times. The chain links TRBV20-1 to TRBJ1-5, with TRBD1 matching 8 bases. Germline lookup yields CDR1 DFQATT and CDR2 SNEGSKA (reference sequence). This CDR3 is 14 amino acids long. The V segment lost 5 bases and the J segment 6 bases; nucleotides outside the gene matches: 9. This CDR3 reads CSAGDQGALQPQHF. CDR3 nucleotide sequence: TGCAGTGCTGGCGACCAGGGGGCTCTTCAGCCCCAGCATTTT.

The chain combines TRBV19 with TRBJ2-3; D is possibly TRBD1 (6 bases). V shed 6 bases and J shed 2 bases, with 12 bases lying between them. The CDR3 runs to 14 residues. CDR1 LNHDA and CDR2 SQIVND come from the germline V gene (reference sequence). CDR3 residues: CASSGTLITDTQYF. CDR3 in DNA: TGTGCCAGTAGCGGGACACTCATCACAGATACGCAGTATTTT.

The sample holds many counts of this clonotype. CDR3 DNA sequence: TGTGCCTGGAGTTTGGTTGACAATGAGCAGTTCTTC. This codes for CAWSLVDNEQFF. V is TRBV30 and J is TRBJ2-1; no reliable D call. Germline CDR1 GTSNPN, CDR2 SVGIG (reference sequence). V lost 2 bases and J lost 5, with 7 bases in between. This CDR3 has 12 residues.

This clonotype occurred once. The J gene is TRBJ2-1, the V gene TRBV19, with D perhaps TRBD2 (6 bases). The V and J ends lost 3 bases and 4 bases respectively, with 13 bases between them. CDR3 length: 15 amino acids. Per the germline V gene, CDR1 is LNHDA and CDR2 is SQIVND (reference sequence). This CDR3 is CASSMLLAQYNEQFF. The CDR3 DNA follows: TGTGCCAGTAGTATGTTGCTAGCGCAGTACAATGAGCAGTTCTTC. The full variable domain, in which reference TRBV19 and TRBJ2-1 provide the parts outside the CDR3, is DGGITQSPKYLFRKEGQNVTLSCEQNLNHDAMYWYRQDPGQGLRLIYYSQIVNDFQKGDIAEGYSVSREKKESFPLTVTSAQKNPTAFYLCASSMLLAQYNEQFFGPGTRLTVL.

This clonotype was seen repeatedly, ten times or more. This rearrangement joins TRBV20-1 to TRBJ2-3; a possible D gene is TRBD1 (5 bases). The germline V gene encodes CDR1 DFQATT and CDR2 SNEGSKA (reference sequence). V lost 4 bases and J lost 2, with 7 bases in between. The CDR3 runs to 12 residues. The CDR3 region is CSATRVTDTQYF. As DNA, the CDR3 is TGCAGTGCTACCAGGGTCACAGATACGCAGTATTTT.

This chain links TRBV5-1 with TRBJ2-1, with 7 bases identical to TRBD2. V shed 4 bases, J shed 2 bases, and the junction held 6 bases outside the gene matches. From germline, CDR1 is SGHRS and CDR2 YFSETQ. CDR3 length equals 15 residues. The CDR3 reads CASSPDGLAYNEQFF. CDR3 DNA: TGCGCCAGCAGCCCTGACGGACTAGCCTACAATGAGCAGTTCTTC.